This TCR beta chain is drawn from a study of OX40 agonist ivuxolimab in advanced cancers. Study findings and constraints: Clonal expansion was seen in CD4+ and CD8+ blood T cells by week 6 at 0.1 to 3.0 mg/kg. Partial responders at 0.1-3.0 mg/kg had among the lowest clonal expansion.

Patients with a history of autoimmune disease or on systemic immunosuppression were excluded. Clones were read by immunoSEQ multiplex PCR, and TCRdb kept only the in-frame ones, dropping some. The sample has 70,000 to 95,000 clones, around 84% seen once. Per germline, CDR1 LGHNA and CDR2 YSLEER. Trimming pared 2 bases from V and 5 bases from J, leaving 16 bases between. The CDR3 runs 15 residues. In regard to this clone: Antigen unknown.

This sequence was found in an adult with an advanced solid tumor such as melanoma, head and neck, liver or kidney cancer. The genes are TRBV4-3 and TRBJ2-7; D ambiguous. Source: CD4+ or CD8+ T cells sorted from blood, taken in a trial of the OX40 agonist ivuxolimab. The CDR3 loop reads CASSQSPSSDNEQYF. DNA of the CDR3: TGCGCCAGCAGCCAAAGTCCCTCGTCTGACAACGAGCAGTACTTC.